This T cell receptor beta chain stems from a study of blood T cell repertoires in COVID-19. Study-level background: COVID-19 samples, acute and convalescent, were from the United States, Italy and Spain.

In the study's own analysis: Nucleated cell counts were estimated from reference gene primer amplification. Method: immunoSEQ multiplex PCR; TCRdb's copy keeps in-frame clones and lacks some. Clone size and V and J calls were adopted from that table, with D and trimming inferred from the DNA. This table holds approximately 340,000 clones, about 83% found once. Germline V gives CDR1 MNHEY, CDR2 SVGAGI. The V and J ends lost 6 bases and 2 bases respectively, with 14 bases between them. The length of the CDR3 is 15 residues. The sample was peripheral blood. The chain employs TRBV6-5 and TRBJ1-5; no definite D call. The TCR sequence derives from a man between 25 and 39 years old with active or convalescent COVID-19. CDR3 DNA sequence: TGTGCCAGCAGCCGCTACGGGGAGGGCAATCAGCCCCAGCATTTT. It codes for CASSRYGEGNQPQHF.